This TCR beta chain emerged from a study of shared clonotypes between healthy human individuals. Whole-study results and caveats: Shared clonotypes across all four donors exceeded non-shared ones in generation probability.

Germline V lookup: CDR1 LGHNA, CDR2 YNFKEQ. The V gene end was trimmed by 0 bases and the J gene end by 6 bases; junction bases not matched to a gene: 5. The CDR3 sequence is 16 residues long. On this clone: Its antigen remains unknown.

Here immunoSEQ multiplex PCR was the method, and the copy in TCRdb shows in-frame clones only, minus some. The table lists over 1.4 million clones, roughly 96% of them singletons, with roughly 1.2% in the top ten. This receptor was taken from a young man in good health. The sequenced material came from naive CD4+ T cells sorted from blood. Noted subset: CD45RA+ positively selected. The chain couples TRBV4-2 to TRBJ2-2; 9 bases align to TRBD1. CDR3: CASSQDPRQGAGELFF. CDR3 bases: TGTGCCAGCAGCCAAGATCCGAGACAGGGGGCCGGGGAGCTGTTTTTT.